This paragraph covers one T cell receptor (beta chain) sequence. Its antigen remains unidentified. Mouse gene names and germline sequences are used here. The read is 1 residue too short to cover the CDR3 end, so that end is filled in from the germline J gene. CDR1 and CDR2, per the germline V gene, are SGHLS and HYDKME. V has 0 bases trimmed and J has 3 bases trimmed; junction bases matching no gene number 3. Reading from cysteine to phenylalanine, the CDR3 counts 15 amino acids. Of the CDR3's DNA, 42 bases were read; they are in frame from base 1. This entry comes from a study of tissue T cells after allogeneic stem cell transplantation (dated by TCRdb to between 2022 and 2023). Some background on the complete study: The study profiled TCR beta repertoires across many tissues from research autopsies of patients with and without GVHD, plus mouse models of GVHD. The human part of the study was a prospective observational study with no blinding and no randomization.

Preparation of the library involved the immunoSEQ multiplex PCR assay. Adaptive Biotechnologies performed TCRbeta CDR3 sequencing at survey depth and reported CDR3 sequences, V/J genes, productive frequency, and template counts. Amplification of TCR beta CDR3 regions started from genomic DNA instead of RNA. As for the authors' bioinformatics: Jensen-Shannon divergence was used to quantify pairwise repertoire overlap between tissues, with a value of 1 indicating complete divergence and a value of 0 indicating identical repertoires. Tissues were clustered by single-linkage agglomerative hierarchical clustering of pairwise JSD values, and the clustering results were displayed as dendrograms. All patient samples were analyzed with GLIPH2 using simulation_depth 1000, kmer_min_depth 3 and cdr3_length_cutoff 8, and only groups containing more than two unique CDR3s were kept. A standardized tissue-overlap score extrapolated Jaccard GLIPH-group overlap across patients to a standard repertoire size of 1000 clones. To look at how diversity was associated with clinical or experimental variables, linear mixed-effect models were used, with tissue treated as a fixed effect and individual treated as a random effect. Sourced from immuneACCESS, this table was stored by TCRdb with only in-frame sequences that have V and J called. A share of the clones is absent; for the studies checked, an unresolved V gene accounts for under half, and the remainder has no known explanation. The V and J calls and clone size are taken from that table; D and trimming were inferred from the DNA. This sample has around 1,300 clones in its table, and less than 65% of those were observed once. The ten largest clones add up to about 13% of the sample.

Results and caveats for the whole study, not just this receptor: Only a few T cell clones appeared in more than one patient, yet motif-based clustering showed tissue-specific repertoire signatures that were shared between patients. Within patients, how anatomically similar tissues were was a major factor shaping TCR repertoire composition, regardless of disease or transplant status. In both patients and mice, only a limited portion of the TCR repertoire detected in tissues was captured by blood and spleen T cells. Which tissue TCRs were alloreactive or antigen-specific was not determined in the study, and some of the clones might have been host cells that persisted. A small and clinically heterogeneous patient cohort was studied, and sampling depth was acknowledged as a limitation.

Per the publication, the time point label means: mouse harvest day 7 after allogeneic transplant. Each mouse graft consisted of 10^7 T-cell-depleted bone marrow cells plus 10^6 splenic CD5+ T cells and was given by tail vein injection. To model GVHD in mice, a major MHC-mismatch B6 (H2b) into BALB/c (H2d) model was used, and tissues were profiled at day 7 or 14. Mouse tissues and retro-orbital blood were harvested on day 7 or 14 post-transplant using separate sterile tools per animal; livers were flushed beforehand. Before genomic DNA isolation with the DNeasy Blood & Tissue Kit, mouse tissues were minced with razor blades in buffered saline.

The chain couples TRBV12-2 to TRBJ2-3; 9 bases in between match TRBD2. This receptor was obtained from a female BALB/c mouse given C57BL/6 T cells with graft-versus-host disease after an allogeneic hematopoietic cell transplant. Sequencing used liver tissue. The CDR3 region reads CASSLDLGGAETLYF. CDR3 DNA, as far as it was read: TGTGCCAGCTCTCTCGATCTGGGGGGGGCAGAAACGCTGTAT.